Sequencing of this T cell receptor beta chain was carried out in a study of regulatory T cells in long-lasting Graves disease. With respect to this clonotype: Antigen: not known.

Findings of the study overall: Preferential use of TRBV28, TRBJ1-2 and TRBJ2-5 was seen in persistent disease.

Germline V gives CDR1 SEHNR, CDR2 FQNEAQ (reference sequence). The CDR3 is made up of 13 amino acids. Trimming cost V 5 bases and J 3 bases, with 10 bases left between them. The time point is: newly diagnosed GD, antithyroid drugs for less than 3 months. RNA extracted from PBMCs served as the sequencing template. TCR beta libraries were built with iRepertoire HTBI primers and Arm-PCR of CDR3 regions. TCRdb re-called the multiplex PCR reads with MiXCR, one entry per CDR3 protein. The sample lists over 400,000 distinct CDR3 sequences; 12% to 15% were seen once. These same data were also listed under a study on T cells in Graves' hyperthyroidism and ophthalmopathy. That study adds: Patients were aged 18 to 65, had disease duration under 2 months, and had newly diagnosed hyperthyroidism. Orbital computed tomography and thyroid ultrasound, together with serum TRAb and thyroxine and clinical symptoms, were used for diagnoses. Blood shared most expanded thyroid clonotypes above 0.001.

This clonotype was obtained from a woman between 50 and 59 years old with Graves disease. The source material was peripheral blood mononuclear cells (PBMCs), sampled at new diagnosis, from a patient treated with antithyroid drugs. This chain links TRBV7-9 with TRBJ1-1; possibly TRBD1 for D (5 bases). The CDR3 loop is CASSSVGDTEAFF. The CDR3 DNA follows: TGTGCCAGCAGCAGCGTGGGGGACACTGAAGCTTTCTTT.